The 9 T cell receptor beta chains listed next were all sequenced from one sample in a study of blood T cell repertoires in COVID-19. Profiled with immunoSEQ multiplex PCR; TCRdb holds only in-frame clones, not every one. The sample contains over 150,000 clones, just over 90% of which appear only once. Sequencing used peripheral blood. The receptor source for this set is a man between 18 and 29 years old with acute or convalescent COVID-19.

V and J are TRBV6-1 and TRBJ2-3; 11 bases are a match to TRBD2. Germline-derived CDR1 and CDR2 are MNHNS and SASEGT. This CDR3 is built from 15 residues. V lost 3 bases, J lost 6 bases, and 5 bases stayed unmatched. The CDR3 sequence is CASSDSLAGGDTQYF. In nucleotides, the CDR3 is TGTGCCAGCAGTGATTCATTAGCGGGAGGGGATACGCAGTATTTT.

This chain links TRBV4-1 with TRBJ2-1, with 9 bases fitting TRBD2. From germline, CDR1 is MGHRA and CDR2 YSYEKL. CDR3 size: 17 residues. V was clipped by 2 bases and J by 10 bases; unmatched bases: 15. CDR3 sequence reads: CASSQTQGAGGSREQFF. The CDR3 DNA follows: TGCGCCAGCAGCCAAACCCAAGGTGCGGGAGGGTCTCGGGAGCAGTTCTTC.

The V call is TRBV12-5, the J call TRBJ2-2; 7 positions match TRBD2. CDR3 length equals 16 residues. Germline CDR1 LGHNT, CDR2 FRNRAP. The V segment lost 9 bases and the J segment 6 bases; nucleotides outside the gene matches: 16. CDR3 coding DNA: TGTGCTAGCCGACCAGCGGGAAAGGAGGGGCCCGGGGAGCTGTTTTTT. It translates to CASRPAGKEGPGELFF.

This clone was picked up one time. This sequence joins TRBV20-1 and TRBJ2-4; weak D call: TRBD1 (6 bases). The ends were cut back, 6 bases at V and 6 bases at J, with 9 bases in the middle. CDR1 is DFQATT, CDR2 SNEGSKA, per germline (reference sequence). The CDR3 has 11 residues. CDR3 in DNA: TGCAGTGCACCCAGGGGAAACATTCAGTACTTC. It yields the protein CSAPRGNIQYF.

The chain links TRBV5-1 to TRBJ2-3; the D gene is possibly TRBD1 (6 bases). Germline loops: CDR1 SGHRS, CDR2 YFSETQ. The CDR3 loop spans 16 amino acids. V lost 4 bases, J lost 0 bases, and 15 bases lay in between. The CDR3 bases are TGCGCCAGCAGCGATGGACAGAGATTTAGCACAGATACGCAGTATTTT. It yields the protein CASSDGQRFSTDTQYF.

CDR3 protein: CASSRDGGTDTQYF. CDR3 bases: TGTGCCAGCTCCCGCGACGGGGGAACAGATACGCAGTATTTT. The V gene is TRBV18, the J gene TRBJ2-3; weak D call: TRBD2 (6 bases). Germline V CDR1 and CDR2: KGHSH, LQKENI. The ends were cut back, 6 bases at V and 3 bases at J, with 13 bases in the middle. This CDR3 region has 14 residues. The full variable domain, in which reference TRBV18 and TRBJ2-3 provide the parts outside the CDR3, is NAGVMQNPRHLVRRRGQEARLRCSPMKGHSHVYWYRQLPEEGLKFMVYLQKENIIDESGMPKERFSAEFPKEGPSILRIQQVVRGDSAAYFCASSRDGGTDTQYFGPGTRLTVL.

As to this clone: A much larger clonotype is one base distant, so this may be a read error. The chain recombines TRBV7-6 with TRBJ2-1, with a tentative D call TRBD2 (6 bases). CDR3 length: 16 amino acids. Germline-derived CDR1 and CDR2 are SGHVS and FNYEAQ. CDR3 in amino acids: CASNLAERSSYNEQFF. The CDR3 DNA follows: TGTGCCAGCAACTTAGCGGAGCGGAGCTCCTACAATGAGCAGTTCTTC.

This chain joins TRBV2 and TRBJ1-2; D perhaps matches TRBD1 (6 bases). Germline-derived CDR1 and CDR2 are SNHLY and FYNNEI. Trimming left V 6 bases short and J 6 bases short, with 20 bases between. CDR3 length: 15 amino acids. The CDR3 here is CASSSILTGSDGYTF. CDR3 bases: TGTGCCAGCAGCTCGATTCTGACAGGTAGCGATGGCTACACCTTC.

The chain links TRBV6-5 to TRBJ2-7; TRBD2 is a possible D gene (6 bases). Germline CDR1 is MNHEY and CDR2 is SVGAGI. This CDR3 region has 12 residues. V was trimmed by 4 bases and J by 5 bases, leaving 9 bases between them. Here the CDR3 reads CASSSGTHEQYF. The CDR3 nucleotides read TGTGCCAGCAGTTCCGGGACTCACGAGCAGTACTTC.